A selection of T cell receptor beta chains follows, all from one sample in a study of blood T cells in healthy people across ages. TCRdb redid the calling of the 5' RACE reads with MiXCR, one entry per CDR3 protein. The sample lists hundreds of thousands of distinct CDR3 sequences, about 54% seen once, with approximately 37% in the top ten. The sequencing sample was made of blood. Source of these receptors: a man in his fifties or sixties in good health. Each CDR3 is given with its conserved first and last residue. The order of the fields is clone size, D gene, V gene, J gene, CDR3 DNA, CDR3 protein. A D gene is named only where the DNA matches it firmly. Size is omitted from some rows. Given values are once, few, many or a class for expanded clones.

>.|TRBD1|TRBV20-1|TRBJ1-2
TGCAGTGCTAGTTCAAACCGGGACAGGGACTATGGCTACACCTTC
CSASSNRDRDYGYTF
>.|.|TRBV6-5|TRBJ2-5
TGTGCCAGCAGTTACTTAGGAGTAGAAGAGACCCAGTACTTC
CASSYLGVEETQYF
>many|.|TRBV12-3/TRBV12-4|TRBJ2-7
TGTGCCAGCAGTTTAAGAGACCTCGAGCAGTACTTC
CASSLRDLEQYF
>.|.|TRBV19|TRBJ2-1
TGTGCCAGTAGCCTACAGGGCGAACCCTCCTACAATGAGCAGTTCTTC
CASSLQGEPSYNEQFF
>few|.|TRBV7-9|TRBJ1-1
TGTGCCAGCAGCCCCCTGGGCAGGGACACTGAAGCTTTCTTT
CASSPLGRDTEAFF
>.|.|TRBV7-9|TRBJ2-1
TGTGCCAGCAGCTTAGTACTAGACATCTACAATGAGCAGTTCTTC
CASSLVLDIYNEQFF
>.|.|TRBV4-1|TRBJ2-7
TGCGCCAGCAGCCAAGTTCCGAATTACGAGCAGTACTTC
CASSQVPNYEQYF
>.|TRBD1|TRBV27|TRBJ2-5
TGTGCCAGCAGTTTACAGCCAGGGGGCGACGTCCTAGGAGAGACCCAGTACTTC
CASSLQPGGDVLGETQYF
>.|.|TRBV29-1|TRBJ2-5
TGCAGCGTTGAGCGCACCGAGACCCAGTACTTC
CSVERTETQYF
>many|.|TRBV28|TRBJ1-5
TGTGCCACCTTAATCGACAGGCGATTCAATCAGCCCCAGCATTTT
CATLIDRRFNQPQHF
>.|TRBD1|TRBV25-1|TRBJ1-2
TGTGCCAGCAGCAGACAGGGGGGCTACACCTTC
CASSRQGGYTF
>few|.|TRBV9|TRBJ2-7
TGTGCCAGCAGCGCCGCTGGATCTGGCAACTACGAGCAGTACTTC
CASSAAGSGNYEQYF
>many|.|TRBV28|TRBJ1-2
TGTGCCAGCAGTTCCTCTAACAGGGATGGCTACACCTTC
CASSSSNRDGYTF
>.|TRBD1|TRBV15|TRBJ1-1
TGTGCCACCAGCAGAGATCCCGCTAGGGGGCAAGACACTGAAGCTTTCTTT
CATSRDPARGQDTEAFF
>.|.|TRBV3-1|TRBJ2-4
TGTGCCAGCAGCCAATCTGGGGCCAAAAACATTCAGTACTTC
CASSQSGAKNIQYF
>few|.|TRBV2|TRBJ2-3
TGTGCCAGCAGTGAAGGTGTCAGCACAGATACGCAGTATTTT
CASSEGVSTDTQYF
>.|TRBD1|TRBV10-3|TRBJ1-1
TGTGCCATCAGGCCGACAGGGGTGAACACTGATGCTTTCTTT
CAIRPTGVNTDAFF
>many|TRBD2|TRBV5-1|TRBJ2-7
TGCGCCAGCAGCTTGGACCGGGGGGGGGGTGCAACCTACGAGCAGTACTTC
CASSLDRGGGATYEQYF
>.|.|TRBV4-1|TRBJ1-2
TGCGCCAGCAGCCAAGAGGGCCTGAAGTCCCTTTATGGCTACACCTTC
CASSQEGLKSLYGYTF
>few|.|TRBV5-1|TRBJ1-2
TGCGCCAGCAGCTTGGTGGTACAATTGGGCTACACCTTC
CASSLVVQLGYTF
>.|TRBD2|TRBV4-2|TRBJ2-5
TGTGCCAGCAGCCAAGAACCGACTAGCGTTGAGACCCAGTACTTC
CASSQEPTSVETQYF
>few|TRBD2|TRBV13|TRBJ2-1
TGTGCCAGCAGCTTAGGGACTAGCTGGGTCAATGAGCAGTTCTTC
CASSLGTSWVNEQFF
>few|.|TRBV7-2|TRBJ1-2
TGTGCCAGCAGCTTCTCTGCAAGCAGCTATGGCTACACCTTC
CASSFSASSYGYTF
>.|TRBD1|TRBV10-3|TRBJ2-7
TGTGCCATCAGTCCACAGGGGATCTTTTACAATGAGCAGTACTTC
CAISPQGIFYNEQYF
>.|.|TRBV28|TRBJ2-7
TGTGCCAGCACCCTGTCGGGTTTAGCCAGCCTATACGAGCAGTACTTC
CASTLSGLASLYEQYF
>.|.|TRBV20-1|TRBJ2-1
TGCAGTGCCCTCATCGGGGTGTACAATGAGCAGTTCTTC
CSALIGVYNEQFF
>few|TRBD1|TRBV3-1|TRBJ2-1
TGTGCCAGCAGCCAGCCAAGTAAGGACAGGGTCTACAATGAGCAGTTCTTC
CASSQPSKDRVYNEQFF
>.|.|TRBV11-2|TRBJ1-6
TGTGCCAGCAGCTTCGCGGGTTCAGATTCACCCCTCCACTTT
CASSFAGSDSPLHF
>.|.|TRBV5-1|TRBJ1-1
TGCGCCAGCAGCCGGACACAGGGGAACACTGAAGCTTTCTTT
CASSRTQGNTEAFF
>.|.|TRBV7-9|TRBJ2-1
TGTGCCAGCAGCTCCCCGTCCGGGACAGAGCAGTTCTTC
CASSSPSGTEQFF
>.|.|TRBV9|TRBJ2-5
TGTGCCAGCAGCGTAGACGTGGGCCGGGAGACCCAGTACTTC
CASSVDVGRETQYF
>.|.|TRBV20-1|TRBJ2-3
TGCAGTGCTAATGTCCCCGGGCGAGATACGCAGTATTTT
CSANVPGRDTQYF
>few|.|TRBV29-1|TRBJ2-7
TGCAGCGTTGTTGGGGGTTCCTACGAGCAGTACTTC
CSVVGGSYEQYF
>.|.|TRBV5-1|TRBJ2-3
TGCGCCAGCAGCTTAGCGGCCCGCACAGATACGCAGTATTTT
CASSLAARTDTQYF
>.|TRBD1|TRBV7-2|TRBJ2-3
TGTGCCAGCAACCGAGGGACAGGGATCAACACAGATACGCAGTATTTT
CASNRGTGINTDTQYF
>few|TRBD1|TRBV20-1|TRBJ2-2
TGCAGTGCGCAGACAGGGGGCAACACCGGGGAGCTGTTTTTT
CSAQTGGNTGELFF
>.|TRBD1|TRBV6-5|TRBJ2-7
TGTGCCAGCATCCCGCTAGGGACAGGGTCCTACGAGCAGTACTTC
CASIPLGTGSYEQYF
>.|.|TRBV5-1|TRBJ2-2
TGCGCCAGCAGCTTTGGCGGGGCGCCCACCGGGGAGCTGTTTTTT
CASSFGGAPTGELFF
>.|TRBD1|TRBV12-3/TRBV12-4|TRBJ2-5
TGTGCCAGCAGCGTCAGGGGGCAGAGAGAGACCCAGTACTTC
CASSVRGQRETQYF
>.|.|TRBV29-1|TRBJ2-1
TGCAGCGTTGACAGGGCGGGTGAGCAGTTCTTC
CSVDRAGEQFF
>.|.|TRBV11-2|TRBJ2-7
TGTGCCAGCAGCCCCCGACAGGATCCCAACGAGCAGTACTTC
CASSPRQDPNEQYF
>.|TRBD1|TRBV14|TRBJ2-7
TGTGCCAGCAGCCAGTATTGGGACAGTGGGGATACGAAGCAGTACTTC
CASSQYWDSGDTKQYF
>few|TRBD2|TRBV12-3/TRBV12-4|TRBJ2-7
TGTGCCACCTCCCTTGGACTAGCGGGGGCCTACGAGCAGTACTTC
CATSLGLAGAYEQYF
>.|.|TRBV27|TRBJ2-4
TGTGCCAGCGCACGGGAAAACGCCAAAAACATTCAGTACTTC
CASARENAKNIQYF
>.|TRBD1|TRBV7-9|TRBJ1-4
TGTGCCAGCAGCCCGAACAGGGGGCGAGGTGAAAAACTGTTTTTT
CASSPNRGRGEKLFF
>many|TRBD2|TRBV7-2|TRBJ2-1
TGTGCCAGCCCCCGGGGGACTAGCCGCGATGAGCAGTTCTTC
CASPRGTSRDEQFF
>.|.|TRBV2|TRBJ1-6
TGTGCCAGCAAGGGCAGCAGCTCCTATAATTCACCCCTCCACTTT
CASKGSSSYNSPLHF